Listed below are T cell receptor beta chains from one sample, sequenced in a study of T cells after posttransplantation cyclophosphamide. Some clones are missing from TCRdb's copy, which holds only in-frame ones; the method was immunoSEQ multiplex PCR. The table shows approximately 45,000 clones, with 90% occurring only once. Material: PBMCs, obtained around 67 days after allogeneic stem cell transplant with posttransplant cyclophosphamide. The receptor source for this set is a male patient aged 60-69 years who received an allogeneic stem cell transplant from a related donor and was CMV-positive. Part of the T cell pool may stem from the graft donor. Both conserved end residues are part of each CDR3. Fields, in order: clone size, D gene, V gene, J gene, CDR3 protein, CDR3 DNA. D genes are given only for firm matches. Size is omitted from some rows. Given values are once, few, many or a class for expanded clones.

>.|TRBD2|TRBV19|TRBJ2-5
CASRRTSGIETQYF
TGTGCCAGTAGAAGGACTAGCGGAATAGAGACCCAGTACTTC
>once|.|TRBV23-1|TRBJ2-1
CASSQNADFRLLGLSYNEQFF
TGCGCCAGCAGCCAAAATGCAGACTTCCGACTACTGGGACTTTCCTACAATGAGCAGTTCTTC
>.|TRBD1|TRBV9|TRBJ1-1
CASSVGASTRQGTEAFF
TGTGCCAGCAGCGTAGGGGCTTCGACCAGACAGGGAACTGAAGCTTTCTTT
>.|.|TRBV5-1|TRBJ1-1
CASSLVYRQPTEAFF
TGCGCCAGCAGCTTGGTGTACAGACAGCCCACTGAAGCTTTCTTT
>.|.|TRBV25-1|TRBJ1-3
CASLTHSGNTIYF
TGTGCCAGCCTCACTCACTCTGGAAACACCATATATTTT
>once|.|TRBV10-3|TRBJ1-1
CAISPRDTEAFF
TGTGCCATCAGCCCCCGGGACACTGAAGCTTTCTTT
>.|.|TRBV6-5|TRBJ2-2
CASSYGLQNTGELFF
TGTGCCAGCAGTTACGGGCTCCAGAACACCGGGGAGCTGTTTTTT
>.|TRBD1|TRBV30|TRBJ2-1
CAWSAGGYEQFF
TGTGCCTGGAGTGCAGGGGGCTATGAGCAGTTCTTC
>.|TRBD2|TRBV19|TRBJ2-5
CASRSGGETQYF
TGTGCCAGTCGGAGCGGGGGGGAGACCCAGTACTTC
>.|.|TRBV19|TRBJ1-1
CASRFVVGNTEAFF
TGTGCCAGTAGGTTTGTCGTCGGGAACACTGAAGCTTTCTTT
>.|TRBD1|TRBV6-1|TRBJ2-1
CASSSGTGFKNEQFF
TGTGCCAGCAGCTCCGGGACAGGGTTTAAAAATGAGCAGTTCTTC
>.|.|TRBV11-3|TRBJ2-3
CASSYREIRTDTQYF
TGTGCCAGCAGCTACCGGGAGATTCGCACAGATACGCAGTATTTT
>.|TRBD1|TRBV27|TRBJ2-1
CASGPGGWNNEQFF
TGTGCCAGCGGACCAGGGGGCTGGAACAATGAGCAGTTCTTC
>.|.|TRBV4-2|TRBJ2-2
CASSQDGANTGELFF
TGTGCCAGCAGCCAAGATGGGGCCAACACCGGGGAGCTGTTTTTT
>.|TRBD2|TRBV27|TRBJ2-5
CASSYQRGGQETQYF
TGTGCCAGCAGTTACCAGCGGGGGGGCCAAGAGACCCAGTACTTC